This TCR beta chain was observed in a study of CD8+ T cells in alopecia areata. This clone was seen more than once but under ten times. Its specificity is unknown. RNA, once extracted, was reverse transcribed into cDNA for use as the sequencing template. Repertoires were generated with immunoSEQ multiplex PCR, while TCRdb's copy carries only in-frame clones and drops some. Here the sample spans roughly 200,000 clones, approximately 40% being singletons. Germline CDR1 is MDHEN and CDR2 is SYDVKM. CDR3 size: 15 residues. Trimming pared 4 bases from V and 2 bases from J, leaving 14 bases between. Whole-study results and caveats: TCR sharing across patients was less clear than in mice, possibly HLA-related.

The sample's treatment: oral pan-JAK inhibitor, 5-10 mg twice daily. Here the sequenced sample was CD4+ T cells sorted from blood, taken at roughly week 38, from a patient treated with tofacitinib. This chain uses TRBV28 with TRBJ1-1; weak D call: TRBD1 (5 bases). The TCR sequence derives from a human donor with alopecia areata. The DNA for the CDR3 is TGTGCCAGCAGTTCCCCCGGGACCCTCAACACTGAAGCTTTCTTT. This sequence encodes CASSSPGTLNTEAFF. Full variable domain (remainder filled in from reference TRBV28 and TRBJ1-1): DVKVTQSSRYLVKRTGEKVFLECVQDMDHENMFWYRQDPGLGLRLIYFSYDVKMKEKGDIPEGYSVSREKKERFSLILESASTNQTSMYLCASSSPGTLNTEAFFGQGTRLTVV.